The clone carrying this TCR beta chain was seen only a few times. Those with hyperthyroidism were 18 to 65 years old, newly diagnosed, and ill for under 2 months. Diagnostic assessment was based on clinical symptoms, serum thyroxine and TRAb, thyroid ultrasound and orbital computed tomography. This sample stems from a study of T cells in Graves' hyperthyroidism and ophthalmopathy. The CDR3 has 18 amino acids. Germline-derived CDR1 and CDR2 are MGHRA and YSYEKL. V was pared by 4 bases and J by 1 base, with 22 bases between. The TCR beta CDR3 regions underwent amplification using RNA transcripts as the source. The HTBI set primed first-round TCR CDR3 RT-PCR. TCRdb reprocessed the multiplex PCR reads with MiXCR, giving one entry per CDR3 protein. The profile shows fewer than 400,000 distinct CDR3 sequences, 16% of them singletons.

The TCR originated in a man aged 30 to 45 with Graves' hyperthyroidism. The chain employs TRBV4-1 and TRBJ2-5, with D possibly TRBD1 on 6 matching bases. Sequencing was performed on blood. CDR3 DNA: TGCGCCAGCAGCCCCCGAAGGACAGCACAATCGCTCCAAGAGACCCAGTACTTC. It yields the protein CASSPRRTAQSLQETQYF.